The following is a T cell receptor (beta chain) sequence with its context. Its binding antigen is unknown. Per-nucleotide qualities are absent, and no much larger clonotype sits a single base away. V loses 9 bases of germline sequence and J loses 4 bases, and the interval between the two ends is 15 bases. Based on the germline V gene, the CDR1 and CDR2 sequences are MRHNA and SNTAGT. From its cysteine to its phenylalanine, the CDR3 spans 14 amino acids. The read is trimmed to its CDR3 DNA, 42 bases read in frame from base 1. Patients with autoimmune disease history or receiving systemic immunosuppression were excluded from the trial. Peripheral blood for TCR sequencing was collected from all dose cohorts at baseline, on cycle 4 day 1, and on cycle 7 day 1. The samples were drawn from a first-in-human, open-label, multicenter phase I dose-escalation trial of ivuxolimab. Adults with locally advanced or metastatic head and neck squamous cell, hepatocellular, melanoma or renal cell carcinoma were enrolled in the trial. CD4+ and CD8+ T cells were sorted separately from peripheral blood before TCR sequencing.

The source of the sample is a study of OX40 agonist ivuxolimab in advanced cancers. Study-wide context: The costimulatory receptor OX40 (CD134) was targeted by ivuxolimab, a fully human IgG2 agonistic monoclonal antibody. A male proportion of around 80% and a mean age of approximately 58 years, ranging from roughly 20 to 80, were recorded for the dose-escalation cohort. Three dose-escalation patients achieved partial responses, one with hepatocellular carcinoma and two with cutaneous melanoma. The monotherapy dose-escalation portion (N ≈ 56 patients) of the phase I ivuxolimab trial is reported in the paper. Intravenous ivuxolimab was administered to patients every 2 weeks at six dose levels: 0.01, 0.1, 0.3, 1.5, 3 and 10 mg/kg. Prior anti-PD-1, anti-PD-L1 or anti-CTLA-4 therapy was permitted, and 30% to 50% of dose-escalation patients had received checkpoint inhibitors. Peripheral TCRbeta sequencing aimed to test whether ivuxolimab altered TCR sequence diversity and caused clonal T-cell expansion. Of the roughly 54 patients in dose escalation, approximately 20 had hepatocellular carcinoma, some 15 had melanoma, 9 had renal cell carcinoma and 9 had head and neck cancer. Overall study outcomes, separate from this receptor: Which antigens the clonally expanded peripheral T cells were specific for was not determined. At doses of 0.1 to 3.0 mg/kg, clonal expansion of both CD4+ and CD8+ T cells in blood was seen between baseline and week 6. Partial responders in the 0.1-3.0 mg/kg groups had among the lowest normalized peripheral clonal expansion, especially among CD8+ T cells. Low levels of normalized T-cell clonal expansion were also seen in some patients who did not respond. On average, CD8+ T cells showed more expanded clones than CD4+ T cells after ivuxolimab.

For sequencing of the TCRbeta CDR3 region, genomic DNA was extracted from the sorted cells. The immunoSEQ Assay was used to sequence the TCRbeta CDR3 regions. Entries here come from immuneACCESS through TCRdb and include only in-frame sequences with V and J called. Some clones fail to appear in such tables; in the studies checked, an unresolved V gene covers under half of the shortfall, and the cause of the remainder is unknown. This sample gives tens of thousands of clones in total; roughly 87% of them show up just once. The ten largest clones represent about 1% of the sample. This chain is built from TRBV6-4 and TRBJ2-2, with the D call perhaps TRBD1 or TRBD2, as 6 bases match in each case. The specimen was CD4+ or CD8+ T cells sorted from blood, collected in a trial of the OX40 agonist ivuxolimab. This clonotype originated in an adult with an advanced solid tumor such as melanoma, head and neck, liver or kidney cancer. In nucleotides, the sequence is TGTGCCAGTCGTAGGGGGGCCGTCACCGGGGAGCTGTTTTTT. Translated, it gives CASRRGAVTGELFF.